Listed below are T cell receptor beta chains from one sample, sequenced in a study of OX40 agonist ivuxolimab in advanced cancers. TCRdb's copy holds only in-frame clones and misses some; the assay was immunoSEQ multiplex PCR. Of around 140,000 clones listed, around nine tenths are singletons. The sample was CD4+ or CD8+ T cells sorted from blood, taken in a trial of the OX40 agonist ivuxolimab. These receptors originate from an adult with an advanced solid tumor such as melanoma, head and neck, liver or kidney cancer. Each CDR3 is given without its conserved first and last residue. Each record gives: J gene, clone size, V gene, CDR3 protein. Not all rows give a size; the values are once, few, many and, for expanded clones, a class.

TRBJ2-3	-	TRBV5-1	ASSLAGLALTTDTQY
TRBJ2-1	-	TRBV19	ASTLGLAGYNEQF
TRBJ1-4	-	TRBV30	AGGQGHEKLF
TRBJ2-1	-	TRBV5-6	ASSFVEFPQF
TRBJ2-1	-	TRBV7-9	ASSSATLQAGEQF
TRBJ1-3	-	TRBV30	AWSDGRFSGNTIY
TRBJ2-7	-	TRBV18	ASSQAGQGDEQY
TRBJ2-1	few	TRBV18	ASSTRRDREYNEQF
TRBJ1-2	once	TRBV6-5	ASSPGQASGYT
TRBJ2-1	-	TRBV9	ASTRLAGYDEQF
TRBJ2-7	-	TRBV6-5	ASSYSASGYYEQY
TRBJ1-5	once	TRBV19	ASSRQGGQPQH
TRBJ1-5	few	TRBV29-1	SVGSSEMEPQH
TRBJ2-3	-	TRBV7-3	ASSPAGRTQY
TRBJ2-7	-	TRBV7-2	ASSPEGLQYSYEQY
TRBJ2-1	-	TRBV5-1	ASSLAGSSYNEQF
TRBJ1-1	once	TRBV27	ASSPGQGAPRVTEAF
TRBJ1-5	-	TRBV30	AGGQGNNQPQH
TRBJ1-1	once	TRBV19	ASSTMGERAF
TRBJ2-3	-	TRBV5-5	ASSPGQITDTQY
TRBJ1-1	-	TRBV9	ASSVGGSTEAF
TRBJ2-1	-	TRBV5-4	ASSLTGTLANEQF
TRBJ2-2	few	TRBV7-9	ASSLLAGGSGELF
TRBJ2-3	once	TRBV9	ASSKGLAGRSADTQY
TRBJ1-5	-	TRBV7-2	ASSLARERQPQH
TRBJ2-2	-	TRBV5-1	ASSLDRLAAGELF
TRBJ1-1	once	TRBV5-1	ASSPSTGGTEAF
TRBJ2-1	-	TRBV11-2	ASSLARGEYNEQF
TRBJ2-5	-	TRBV25-1	ASSGWGGQGAVETQY
TRBJ2-5	-	TRBV6-5	ASQTEIQGTETQY
TRBJ2-2	-	TRBV4-1	ASRLQVGSSGELF
TRBJ1-1	-	TRBV28	ASSPSRKNTEAF
TRBJ1-1	-	TRBV7-9	ASSLRDTEAF
TRBJ2-5	-	TRBV12-5	ASGLGLAGRVETQY
TRBJ2-2	once	TRBV5-4	ASSPHGGLAGGGELF
TRBJ1-2	-	TRBV5-4	ASSPQVIDYGYT
TRBJ2-1	-	TRBV15	ATSLAGTSGSLEFEQF
TRBJ2-3	-	TRBV6-4	ASSIGAEVGTQY
TRBJ1-1	-	TRBV2	ASSLRQGWGTEAF
TRBJ1-5	-	TRBV5-6	ASSLDGFGQPQH
TRBJ2-7	-	TRBV12-1	ASSADASGSAYEQY
TRBJ2-7	-	TRBV9	ASSVDPQASYEQY
TRBJ2-5	-	TRBV11-3	ASSPTLTGAAAGETQY
TRBJ1-5	few	TRBV23-1	ASNTGASRQPQH
TRBJ2-5	-	TRBV14	ASSQHNRGGIQETQY